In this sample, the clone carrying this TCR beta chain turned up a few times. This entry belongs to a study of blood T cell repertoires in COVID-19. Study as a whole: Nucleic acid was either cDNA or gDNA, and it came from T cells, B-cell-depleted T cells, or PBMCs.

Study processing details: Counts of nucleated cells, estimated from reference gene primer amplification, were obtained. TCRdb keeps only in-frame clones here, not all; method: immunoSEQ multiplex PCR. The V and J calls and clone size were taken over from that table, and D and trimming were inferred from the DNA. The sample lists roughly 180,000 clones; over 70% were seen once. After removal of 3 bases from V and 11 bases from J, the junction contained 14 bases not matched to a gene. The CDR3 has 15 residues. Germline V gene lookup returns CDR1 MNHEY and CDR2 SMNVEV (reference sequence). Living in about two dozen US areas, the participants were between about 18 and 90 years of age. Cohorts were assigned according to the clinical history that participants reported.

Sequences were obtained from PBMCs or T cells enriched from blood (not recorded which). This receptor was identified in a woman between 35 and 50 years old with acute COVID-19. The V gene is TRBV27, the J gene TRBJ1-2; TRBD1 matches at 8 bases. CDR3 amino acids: CASSFGQGGLTRYTF. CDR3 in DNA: TGTGCCAGCAGTTTCGGACAGGGTGGGTTGACGAGGTACACCTTC.